The TCR beta chain under discussion was sequenced for a study of T cell responses to AZD1222 COVID-19 vaccine. Study-wide findings and caveats: The study found Spike-specific TCR breadth and depth rose after two AZD1222 doses. Of spike-specific TCRs, nearly half reportedly target regions left unmutated in variants. Donor demographics were predominantly white British with a female majority; clonal diversity may be underestimated.

V lost 5 bases, J lost 7 bases, and 7 bases stayed unmatched. The CDR3 is 13 amino acids. Germline-derived CDR1 and CDR2 are SGHNT and YYREEE (reference sequence). Repertoires were generated with immunoSEQ multiplex PCR, while TCRdb's copy carries only in-frame clones and drops some. The repertoire holds about 110,000 clones, with 80% to 90% as singletons. In its sample, this clone was seen once. Its target is unknown. This TCR was sampled from an adult who received the AZD1222 COVID-19 vaccine. The sequencing here drew on peripheral blood, taken 28 days after the second AZD1222 dose. This chain links TRBV5-4 with TRBJ1-2; TRBD1 matches at 8 bases. CDR3 in DNA: TGTGCCAGCAGATGGACAGGGAGGACTGGCTACACCTTC. This sequence encodes CASRWTGRTGYTF.